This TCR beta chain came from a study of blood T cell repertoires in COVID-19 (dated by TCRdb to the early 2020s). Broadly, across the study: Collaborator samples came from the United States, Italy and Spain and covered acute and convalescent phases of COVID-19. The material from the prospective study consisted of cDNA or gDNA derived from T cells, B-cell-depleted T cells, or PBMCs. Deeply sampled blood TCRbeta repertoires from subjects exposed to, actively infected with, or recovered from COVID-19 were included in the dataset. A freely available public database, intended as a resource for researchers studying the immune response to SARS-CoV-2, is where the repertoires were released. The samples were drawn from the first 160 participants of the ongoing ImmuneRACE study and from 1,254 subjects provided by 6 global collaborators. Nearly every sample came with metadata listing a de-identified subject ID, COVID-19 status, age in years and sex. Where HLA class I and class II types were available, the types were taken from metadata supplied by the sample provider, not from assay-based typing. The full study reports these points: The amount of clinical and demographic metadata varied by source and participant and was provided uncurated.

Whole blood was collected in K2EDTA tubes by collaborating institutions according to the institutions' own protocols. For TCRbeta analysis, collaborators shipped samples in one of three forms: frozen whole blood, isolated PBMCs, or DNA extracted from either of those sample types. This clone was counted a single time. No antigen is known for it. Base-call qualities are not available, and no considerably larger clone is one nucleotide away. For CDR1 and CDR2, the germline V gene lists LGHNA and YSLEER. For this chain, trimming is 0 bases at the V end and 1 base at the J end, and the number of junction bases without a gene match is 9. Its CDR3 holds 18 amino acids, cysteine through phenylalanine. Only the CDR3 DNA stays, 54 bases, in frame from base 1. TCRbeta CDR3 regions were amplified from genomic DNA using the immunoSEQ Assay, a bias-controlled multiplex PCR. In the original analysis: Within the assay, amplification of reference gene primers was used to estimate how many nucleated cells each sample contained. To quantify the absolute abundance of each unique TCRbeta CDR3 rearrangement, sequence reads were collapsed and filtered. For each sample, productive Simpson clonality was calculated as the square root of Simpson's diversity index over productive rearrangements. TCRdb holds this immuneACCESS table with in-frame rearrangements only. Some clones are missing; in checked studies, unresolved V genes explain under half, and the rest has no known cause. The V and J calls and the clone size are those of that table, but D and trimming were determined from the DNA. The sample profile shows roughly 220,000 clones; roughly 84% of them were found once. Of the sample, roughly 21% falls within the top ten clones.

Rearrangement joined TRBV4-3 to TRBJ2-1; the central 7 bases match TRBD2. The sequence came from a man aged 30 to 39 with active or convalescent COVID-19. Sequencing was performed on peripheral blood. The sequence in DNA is TGCGCCAGCAGCCAAGAGAGGGGCGGGAGTGTTTCCTACAATGAGCAGTTCTTC. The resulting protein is CASSQERGGSVSYNEQFF.